Listed below are T cell receptor beta chains from one sample, sequenced in a study of beta chain features in type 1 diabetes. Profiling relied on immunoSEQ multiplex PCR, and the TCRdb table lists in-frame clones only, not all of them. This table has about 170,000 clones, less than 10% appearing once. Sample: central memory CD4+ T cells from blood. These receptors all come from a man younger than 30 with type 1 diabetes. The CDR3 runs from the conserved cysteine through the conserved F or W. The D gene is left open where the match is weak. A row's size may be missing; if present it is once, few, many or a size class.

TRBV30	TRBJ2-5	few	TRBD2	TGTGCCTGGAGTCCACTAGCGGGGGGGCCGGAGACCCAGTACTTC	CAWSPLAGGPETQYF
TRBV28	TRBJ2-4	.	.	TGTGCCAGCAGATCTTCCTTTAGCGTAAACATTCAGTACTTC	CASRSSFSVNIQYF
TRBV7-8	TRBJ2-7	.	.	TGTGCCAGCAGGCGAATGGGAGATGGTACCTACGAGCAGTACTTC	CASRRMGDGTYEQYF
TRBV10-2	TRBJ2-1	.	TRBD1	TGCGCCAGCAGTGAACCGGGACAGGGGATCAATGAGCAGTTCTTC	CASSEPGQGINEQFF
TRBV5-4	TRBJ2-5	.	TRBD2	TGTGCCAGCAGCTCGATAACTAGCGGGAGTATAAAGACCCAGTACTTC	CASSSITSGSIKTQYF
TRBV11-2	TRBJ2-7	few	TRBD1	TGTGCCAGCAGCTTGGGACAGGCTACCGACGAGCAGTACTTC	CASSLGQATDEQYF
TRBV7-9	TRBJ2-5	.	TRBD1	TGTGCCAGCAGCTTAGGGGACAGGGAGCGGGAGACCCAGTACTTC	CASSLGDRERETQYF
TRBV5-1	TRBJ2-5	.	.	TGCGCCAGCAGCTTTAATTGGCAGGGAACTGGGGAGACCCAGTACTTC	CASSFNWQGTGETQYF
TRBV19	TRBJ2-7	.	TRBD2	TGTGCCAGTAAAAGGCGGGAGTACGGTCCGGAGCAGTACTTC	CASKRREYGPEQYF
TRBV11-2	TRBJ2-2	.	TRBD1	TGTGCCAGCAGCTTAAGACAGGGGGCGGATTGGACCGGGGAGCTGTTTTTT	CASSLRQGADWTGELFF
TRBV10-3	TRBJ1-1	.	.	TGTGCCATCAGTGAGTTCAGGAATAACACTGAAGCTTTCTTT	CAISEFRNNTEAFF
TRBV6-5	TRBJ1-5	.	.	TGTGCCAGCAGTCTCCTGGCGGGAAGCAATCAGCCCCAGCATTTT	CASSLLAGSNQPQHF
TRBV28	TRBJ2-7	few	TRBD2	TGTGCCAGCAGTCTCCTGGGCGCAGGGGGACTAGCTGAGCAGTACTTC	CASSLLGAGGLAEQYF
TRBV7-2	TRBJ1-3	few	.	TGTGCCAGCAGGAGAGACACCTCTGGAAACACCATATATTTT	CASRRDTSGNTIYF
TRBV5-1	TRBJ1-1	once	TRBD1	TGCGCCAGCAGCTTGACAGGGGTGAACACTGAAGCTTTCTTT	CASSLTGVNTEAFF
TRBV29-1	TRBJ1-4	.	.	TGCAGCGCAGGGGCAACTAATGAAAAACTGTTTTTT	CSAGATNEKLFF